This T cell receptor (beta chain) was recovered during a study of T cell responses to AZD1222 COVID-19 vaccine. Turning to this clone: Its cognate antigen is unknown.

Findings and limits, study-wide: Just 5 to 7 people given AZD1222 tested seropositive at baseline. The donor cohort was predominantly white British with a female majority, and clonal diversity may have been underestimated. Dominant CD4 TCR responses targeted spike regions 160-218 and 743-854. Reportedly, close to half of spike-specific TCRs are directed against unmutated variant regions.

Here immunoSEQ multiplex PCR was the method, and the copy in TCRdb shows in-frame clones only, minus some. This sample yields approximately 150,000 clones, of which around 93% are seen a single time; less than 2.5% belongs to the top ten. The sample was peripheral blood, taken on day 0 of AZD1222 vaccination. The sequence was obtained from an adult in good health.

The CDR3: CASSSTNTGELFF. CDR3 nucleotides: TGTGCCAGCAGCTCTACGAACACCGGGGAGCTGTTTTTT. The V call is TRBV7-3, the J call TRBJ2-2; D gene uncertain. V was cut by 4 bases and J by 0 bases, with 3 bases left in between. This CDR3 comprises 13 residues. CDR1 and CDR2 from the germline V gene are SGHTA and FQGTGA.